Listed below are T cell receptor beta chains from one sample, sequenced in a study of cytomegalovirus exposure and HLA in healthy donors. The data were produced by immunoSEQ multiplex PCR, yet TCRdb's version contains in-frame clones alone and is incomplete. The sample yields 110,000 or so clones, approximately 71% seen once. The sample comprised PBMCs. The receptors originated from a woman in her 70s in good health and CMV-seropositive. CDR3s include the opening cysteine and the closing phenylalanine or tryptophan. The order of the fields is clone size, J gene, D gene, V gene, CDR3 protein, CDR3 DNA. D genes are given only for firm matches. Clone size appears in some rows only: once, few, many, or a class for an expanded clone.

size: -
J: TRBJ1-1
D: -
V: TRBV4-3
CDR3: CASSQVGGITEAFF
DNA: TGCGCCAGCAGCCAAGTGGGGGGTATCACTGAAGCTTTCTTT

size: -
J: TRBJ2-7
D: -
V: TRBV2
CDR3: CASSADRLLYEQYF
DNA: TGTGCCAGCAGCGCCGACAGGCTCCTCTACGAGCAGTACTTC

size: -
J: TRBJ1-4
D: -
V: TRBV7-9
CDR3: CASSFQGSEKLFF
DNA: TGTGCCAGCAGCTTCCAGGGATCAGAAAAACTGTTTTTT

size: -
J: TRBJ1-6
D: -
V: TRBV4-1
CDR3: CASSLETTVANSPLHF
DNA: TGCGCCAGCAGCCTCGAGACGACAGTAGCTAATTCACCCCTCCACTTT

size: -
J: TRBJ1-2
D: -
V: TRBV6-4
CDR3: CASSARGRGVDGYTF
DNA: TGTGCCAGCAGTGCACGCGGCAGGGGTGTCGATGGCTACACCTTC

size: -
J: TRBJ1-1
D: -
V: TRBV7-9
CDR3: CASSLIGTEAFF
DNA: TGTGCCAGCAGCTTAATCGGGACTGAAGCTTTCTTT

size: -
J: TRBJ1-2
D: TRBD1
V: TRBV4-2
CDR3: CASSTPGTGTIYGYTF
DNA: TGTGCCAGCAGCACCCCCGGGACAGGGACCATCTATGGCTACACCTTC

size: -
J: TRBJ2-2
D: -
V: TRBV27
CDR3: CASSPQGSSTGELFF
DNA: TGTGCCAGCAGTCCCCAGGGGTCGAGCACCGGGGAGCTGTTTTTT

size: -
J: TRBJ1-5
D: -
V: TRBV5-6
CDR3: CASSLGGYSNQPQHF
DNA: TGTGCCAGCAGCTTGGGAGGGTATAGCAATCAGCCCCAGCATTTT

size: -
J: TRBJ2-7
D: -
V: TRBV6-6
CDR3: CASTRLGNYEQYF
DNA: TGTGCCAGCACTAGACTGGGTAACTACGAGCAGTACTTC

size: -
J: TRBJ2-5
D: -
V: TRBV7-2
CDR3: CASSLSGGVVETQYF
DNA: TGTGCCAGCAGCTTATCGGGGGGCGTGGTGGAGACCCAGTACTTC

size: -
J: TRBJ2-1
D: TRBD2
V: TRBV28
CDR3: CASSPVVGLAGGIEQFF
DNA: TGTGCCAGCAGTCCCGTGGTCGGGCTAGCGGGGGGGATTGAGCAGTTCTTC

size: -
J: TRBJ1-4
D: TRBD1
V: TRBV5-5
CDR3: CASSLAGTGGEKLFF
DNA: TGTGCCAGCAGCTTGGCCGGGACAGGGGGAGAAAAACTGTTTTTT

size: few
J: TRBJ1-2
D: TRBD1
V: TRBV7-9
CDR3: CASSLVGDRGRKDGYTF
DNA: TGTGCCAGCAGCTTAGTAGGGGACAGGGGGCGTAAGGATGGCTACACCTTC

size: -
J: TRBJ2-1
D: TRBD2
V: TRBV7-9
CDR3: CASTPPGLGQGNEQFF
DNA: TGTGCCAGCACCCCCCCGGGACTAGGCCAAGGGAATGAGCAGTTCTTC

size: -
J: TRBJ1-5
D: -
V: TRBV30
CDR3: CAWSGGGNQPQHF
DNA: TGTGCCTGGAGTGGGGGCGGCAATCAGCCCCAGCATTTT

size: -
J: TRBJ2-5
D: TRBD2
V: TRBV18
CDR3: CASSPPGRGQETQYF
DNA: TGTGCCAGCTCACCACCGGGGCGGGGGCAAGAGACCCAGTACTTC

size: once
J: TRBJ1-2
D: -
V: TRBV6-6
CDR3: CASRRSDGAHYGYTF
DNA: TGTGCCAGCAGACGCTCCGACGGAGCCCACTATGGCTACACCTTC

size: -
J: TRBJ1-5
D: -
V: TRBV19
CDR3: CASRRSNQPQHF
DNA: TGTGCCAGCCGCAGAAGCAATCAGCCCCAGCATTTT

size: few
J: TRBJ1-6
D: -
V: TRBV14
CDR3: CASSSRSDSLSYNSPLHF
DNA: TGTGCCAGCAGCTCACGATCGGACAGTCTTTCCTATAATTCACCCCTCCACTTT

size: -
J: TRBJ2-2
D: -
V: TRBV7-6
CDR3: CASISGTHSGGELFF
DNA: TGTGCCAGCATCTCCGGGACTCATTCCGGAGGGGAGCTGTTTTTT

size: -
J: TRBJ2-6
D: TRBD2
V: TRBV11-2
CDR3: CASSLPGRGQSGANVLTF
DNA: TGTGCCAGCAGCTTACCGGGGAGGGGCCAGTCTGGGGCCAACGTCCTGACTTTC

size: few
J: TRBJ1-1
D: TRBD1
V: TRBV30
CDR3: CAWSRIDRGNTEAFF
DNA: TGTGCCTGGAGTCGAATCGACAGGGGGAACACTGAAGCTTTCTTT

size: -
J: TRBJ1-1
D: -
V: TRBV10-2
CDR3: CASRRGGGNTEAFF
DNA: TGCGCCAGCAGACGCGGCGGGGGGAACACTGAAGCTTTCTTT

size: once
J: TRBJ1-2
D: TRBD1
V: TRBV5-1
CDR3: CASREGTANYGYTF
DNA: TGCGCCAGCAGAGAAGGGACAGCTAACTATGGCTACACCTTC

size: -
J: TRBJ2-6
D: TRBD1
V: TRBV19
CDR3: CASRGSGANVLTF
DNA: TGTGCCAGCAGGGGGTCTGGGGCCAACGTCCTGACTTTC

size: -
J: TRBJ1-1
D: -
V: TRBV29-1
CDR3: CSVEKVARGTEAFF
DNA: TGCAGCGTTGAGAAGGTAGCCAGGGGCACTGAGGCTTTCTTT

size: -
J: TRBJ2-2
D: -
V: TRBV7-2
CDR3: CASSGLSGNTGELFF
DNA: TGTGCCAGCAGCGGCCTGAGCGGTAACACCGGGGAGCTGTTTTTT

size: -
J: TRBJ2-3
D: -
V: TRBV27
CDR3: CASSLLDGVSTDTQYF
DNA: TGTGCCAGCAGTTTACTGGACGGGGTGAGCACAGATACGCAGTATTTT

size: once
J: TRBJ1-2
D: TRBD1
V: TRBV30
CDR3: CAWRGAPGQEYYGYTF
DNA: TGTGCCTGGAGGGGGGCCCCGGGACAGGAATACTATGGCTACACCTTC

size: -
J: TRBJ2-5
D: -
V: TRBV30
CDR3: CAWSGPGQTQYF
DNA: TGTGCCTGGAGCGGCCCGGGTCAGACCCAGTACTTC

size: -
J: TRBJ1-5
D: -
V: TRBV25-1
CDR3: CASSVGSNQPQHF
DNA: TGTGCCAGCAGTGTCGGTAGCAATCAGCCCCAGCATTTT

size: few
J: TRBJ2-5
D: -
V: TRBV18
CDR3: CASSPQGETQYF
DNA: TGTGCCAGCTCACCACAGGGGGAGACCCAGTACTTC

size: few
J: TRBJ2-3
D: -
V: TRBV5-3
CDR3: CARSLVLRIPADTQYF
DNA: TGTGCCAGAAGCTTGGTTTTAAGAATCCCGGCAGATACGCAGTATTTT

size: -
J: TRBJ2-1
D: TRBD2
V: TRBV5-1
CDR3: CASSLTSGGGVYEQFF
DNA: TGCGCCAGCAGCTTAACTAGCGGGGGGGGAGTCTATGAGCAGTTCTTC

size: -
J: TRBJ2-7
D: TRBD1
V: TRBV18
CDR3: CASSPPGQGSPYEQYF
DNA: TGTGCCAGCTCACCACCGGGACAGGGGTCTCCCTACGAGCAGTACTTC

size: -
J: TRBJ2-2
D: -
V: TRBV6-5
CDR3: CASSPGSTGELFF
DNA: TGTGCCAGCAGCCCGGGAAGCACCGGGGAGCTGTTTTTT

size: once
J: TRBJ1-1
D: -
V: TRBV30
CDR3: CAWRVQGSPEAFF
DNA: TGTGCCTGGAGGGTGCAGGGGAGCCCTGAAGCTTTCTTT